The rows below give T cell receptor beta chains drawn from one sample of a study of shared clonotypes between healthy human individuals. Only in-frame clones appear in the TCRdb table, and some are missing; sequencing was by immunoSEQ multiplex PCR. The profile shows 1,100,000 or so clones, around 78% of them singletons. The sample was memory CD4+ T cells from PBMCs. These receptors were taken from a man aged 18 to 35 in good health. Some clones in this sample may be carry-over from other donors' samples. Both conserved end residues are part of each CDR3. The D gene is left open where the match is weak. Clone size, where shown, is once, few, many, or a class for clones that have expanded.

V	J	length	D	size	CDR3	DNA
TRBV2	TRBJ2-3	13	-	few	CASSTSQGGTQYF	TGTGCCAGCAGTACTAGTCAGGGTGGTACGCAGTATTTT
TRBV7-9	TRBJ1-1	13	-	-	CASSFGQSTEAFF	TGTGCCAGCAGCTTCGGACAGAGCACTGAAGCTTTCTTT
TRBV5-1	TRBJ2-5	15	TRBD2	once	CASSHGLAGLVTQYF	TGCGCCAGCAGCCACGGACTAGCCGGGTTGGTGACCCAGTACTTC
TRBV10-2	TRBJ1-1	12	-	few	CASGDSGTEAFF	TGCGCCAGCGGAGATTCTGGCACTGAAGCTTTCTTT
TRBV5-1	TRBJ2-7	14	TRBD1	-	CASSLDAGGYEQYF	TGCGCCAGCAGCTTGGATGCAGGGGGCTACGAGCAGTACTTC
TRBV6-1	TRBJ1-2	13	-	-	CASSFRDRDGYTF	TGTGCCAGCAGTTTCAGGGATCGTGATGGCTACACCTTC
TRBV6-5	TRBJ1-1	14	TRBD1	few	CASSMTGVGTEAFF	TGTGCCAGCAGCATGACAGGGGTGGGCACTGAAGCTTTCTTT
TRBV20-1	TRBJ1-2	11	-	-	CSARDFYGYTF	TGCAGTGCTAGAGATTTCTATGGCTACACCTTC
TRBV29-1	TRBJ2-3	13	-	once	CSVASGRTDTQYF	TGCAGCGTTGCTTCTGGGAGGACAGATACGCAGTATTTT
TRBV5-1	TRBJ1-2	15	-	-	CASSPDASTGSGYTF	TGCGCCAGCAGCCCGGACGCCTCAACAGGGAGTGGCTACACCTTC
TRBV9	TRBJ2-3	13	-	-	CASSGRDADTQYF	TGTGCCAGCAGCGGGCGAGATGCGGATACGCAGTATTTT
TRBV29-1	TRBJ2-1	14	TRBD1	-	CSVPGTGIYNEQFF	TGCAGCGTTCCCGGGACAGGGATCTACAATGAGCAGTTCTTC
TRBV4-3	TRBJ2-7	13	-	-	CASSRGVNYEQYF	TGCGCCAGCAGCCGTGGGGTTAACTACGAGCAGTACTTC
TRBV6-6	TRBJ2-1	15	TRBD2	-	CASTSVAGVVGEQFF	TGTGCCAGCACATCGGTAGCGGGAGTCGTCGGTGAGCAGTTCTTC
TRBV27	TRBJ1-1	12	-	-	CASSLQGAEAFF	TGTGCCAGCAGTTTACAGGGTGCTGAAGCTTTCTTT
TRBV15	TRBJ1-2	14	-	-	CATSNRGYNYGYTF	TGTGCCACCAGCAACCGGGGATATAACTATGGCTACACCTTC
TRBV9	TRBJ2-3	14	-	-	CASSAIPNADTQYF	TGTGCCAGCAGCGCCATTCCAAACGCAGATACGCAGTATTTT
TRBV7-2	TRBJ2-1	12	-	many	CASSPTYNEQFF	TGTGCCAGCAGCCCGACCTACAATGAGCAGTTCTTC
TRBV19	TRBJ1-5	15	TRBD1	-	CASSITQGFRQPQHF	TGTGCCAGTAGTATAACACAGGGGTTTCGTCAGCCCCAGCATTTT
TRBV11-3	TRBJ2-5	16	TRBD2	-	CASSLGATSIEETQYF	TGTGCCAGCAGCTTAGGAGCGACTAGCATAGAAGAGACCCAGTACTTC
TRBV18	TRBJ2-5	14	TRBD2	-	CASSPQQGGETQYF	TGTGCCAGCTCACCCCAGCAGGGAGGGGAGACCCAGTACTTC
TRBV30	TRBJ2-7	14	TRBD2	-	CAWRKRGMIYEQYF	TGTGCCTGGAGGAAGCGGGGAATGATCTACGAGCAGTACTTC
TRBV11-2	TRBJ2-7	13	-	-	CASSLGIIYEQYF	TGTGCCAGCAGCTTAGGTATTATTTACGAGCAGTACTTC
TRBV18	TRBJ1-2	19	TRBD1	-	CASSPYSPGQGVGENGYTF	TGTGCCAGCTCACCATACTCTCCGGGACAGGGAGTGGGGGAGAATGGCTACACCTTC
TRBV7-5	TRBJ2-7	15	-	-	CVRSLMKGRCYEQYF	TGTGTCAGAAGCTTAATGAAAGGGAGGTGCTACGAGCAGTACTTC
TRBV2	TRBJ2-2	12	-	-	CATRRNTGELFF	TGTGCCACAAGACGGAACACCGGGGAGCTGTTTTTT
TRBV5-1	TRBJ2-5	15	TRBD1	once	CASSGDRGDGETQYF	TGCGCCAGCAGCGGCGACAGGGGGGATGGGGAGACCCAGTACTTC
TRBV11-3	TRBJ2-3	16	TRBD2	-	CASSRLAGAGPDTQYF	TGTGCCAGCAGCCGACTAGCGGGAGCGGGGCCAGATACGCAGTATTTT
TRBV5-1	TRBJ2-3	14	-	once	CASSLGGVGDTQYF	TGCGCCAGCAGCTTGGGTGGAGTAGGGGATACGCAGTATTTT
TRBV15	TRBJ2-1	16	TRBD2	-	CATSRDGTSGYNEQFF	TGTGCCACCAGCAGAGATGGGACTAGCGGGTACAATGAGCAGTTCTTC
TRBV7-9	TRBJ2-7	16	TRBD2	few	CASSQGGTSGKDEQYF	TGTGCCAGCAGCCAGGGCGGGACTAGCGGGAAAGACGAGCAGTACTTC
TRBV27	TRBJ1-3	15	-	-	CASSPTLGVMNTIYF	TGTGCCAGCAGTCCGACCCTAGGGGTTATGAACACCATATATTTT
TRBV2	TRBJ2-4	14	-	-	CASSPEGRENIQYF	TGTGCCAGCAGTCCAGAGGGACGGGAAAACATTCAGTACTTC